This T cell receptor beta chain stems from a study of T cells after somatic rescue of genetic block. Sequenced by immunoSEQ multiplex PCR; TCRdb stores in-frame clones only, minus some. Of about 14,000 clones listed, approximately 70% are singletons. Sequenced material: peripheral blood mononuclear cells (PBMCs). The clonotype originates from a boy aged 5-17 years.

The CDR3 loop reads CASSIIAGGLDTQYF. In DNA, the CDR3 is TGTGCCAGTAGTATTATAGCAGGGGGTCTGGATACGCAGTATTTT. The V and J genes are TRBV19 and TRBJ2-3, with 7 bases fitting TRBD1. V was pared by 3 bases and J by 6 bases, with 9 bases of the junction left unmatched. The CDR3 is 15 residues long. Germline-derived CDR1 and CDR2 are LNHDA and SQIVND (reference sequence).